This TCR beta chain is drawn from a study of vaccination effects on CD4 cells after COVID-19. Study-wide background: For each well, 1.5 million to 2.5 million PBMC were cultured with about 10 IU/ml IL-2 and approximately 10 ug/ml peptides. Whole-study results and caveats: Marked clonal contraction of infection- and vaccine-induced clones was seen late after vaccination. After vaccination of healthy people, only 1 of 255 vaccine-induced clones cross-reacted with common cold coronaviruses.

This CDR3 spans 13 amino acids. In germline, CDR1 is LGHDT, CDR2 YNNKEL (reference sequence). Trimming cost V 4 bases and J 10 bases, with 11 bases left between them. Isolation of CD4+ T cells took place after ten to eleven days of culture. The authors exchanged half the medium for IL-2 medium on days 3 and 7. Sequencing used immunoSEQ multiplex PCR; TCRdb keeps in-frame clones, though not all of them. The table has tens of thousands of clones, approximately 80% seen once; the top ten hold under 2.5%. This clone was counted a few times. The target antigen is unknown. The sample was CD4+ T cells from PBMCs cultured without peptide, taken before COVID-19 vaccination. This receptor was taken from a human donor who received a COVID-19 vaccine. The rearrangement links TRBV3-1 (or the pseudogene TRBV3-2) to TRBJ1-6, with D unclear. CDR3 nucleotide sequence: TGTGCCAGCAGCCCAAGCAGACAATCACCCCTCCACTTT. Its translation is CASSPSRQSPLHF.